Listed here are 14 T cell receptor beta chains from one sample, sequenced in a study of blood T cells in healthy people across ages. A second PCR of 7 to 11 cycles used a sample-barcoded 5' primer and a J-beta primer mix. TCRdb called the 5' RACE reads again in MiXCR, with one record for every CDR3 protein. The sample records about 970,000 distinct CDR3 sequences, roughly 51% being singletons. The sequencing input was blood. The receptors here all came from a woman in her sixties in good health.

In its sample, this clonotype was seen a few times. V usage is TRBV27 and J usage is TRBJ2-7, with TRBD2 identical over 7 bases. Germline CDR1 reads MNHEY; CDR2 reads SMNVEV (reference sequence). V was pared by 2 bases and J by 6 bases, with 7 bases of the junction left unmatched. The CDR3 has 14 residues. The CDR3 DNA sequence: TGTGCCAGCAGTTTAACTAGCGTGGGGGGCGAGCAGTACTTC. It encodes CASSLTSVGGEQYF.

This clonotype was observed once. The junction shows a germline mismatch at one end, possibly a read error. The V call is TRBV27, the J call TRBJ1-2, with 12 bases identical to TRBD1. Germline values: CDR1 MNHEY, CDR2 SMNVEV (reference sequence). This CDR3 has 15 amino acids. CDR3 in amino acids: CASGLLGTGGEGYTF. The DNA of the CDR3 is TGTGCCAGCGGTTTATTAGGGACAGGGGGCGAGGGCTACACCTTC.

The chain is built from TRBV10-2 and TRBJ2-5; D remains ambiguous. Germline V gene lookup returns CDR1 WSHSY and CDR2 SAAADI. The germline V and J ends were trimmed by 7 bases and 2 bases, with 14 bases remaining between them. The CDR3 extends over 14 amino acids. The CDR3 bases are TGCGCCAGCAAATCGCCTGGTGGACAAGAGACCCAGTACTTC. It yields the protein CASKSPGGQETQYF.

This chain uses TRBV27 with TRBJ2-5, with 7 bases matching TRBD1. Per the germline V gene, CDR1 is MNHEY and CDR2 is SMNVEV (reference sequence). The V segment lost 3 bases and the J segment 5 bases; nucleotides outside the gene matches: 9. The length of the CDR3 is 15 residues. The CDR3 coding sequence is TGTGCCAGCAGTTTTCGAGGACAGGTGGTGGAGACCCAGTACTTC. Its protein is CASSFRGQVVETQYF.

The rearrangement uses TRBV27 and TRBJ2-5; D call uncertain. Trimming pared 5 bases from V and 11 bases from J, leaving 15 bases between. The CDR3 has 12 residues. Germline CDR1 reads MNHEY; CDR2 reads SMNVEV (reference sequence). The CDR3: CASSTKFHEQYF. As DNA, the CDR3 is TGTGCCAGCAGTACTAAATTTCATGAGCAGTACTTC.

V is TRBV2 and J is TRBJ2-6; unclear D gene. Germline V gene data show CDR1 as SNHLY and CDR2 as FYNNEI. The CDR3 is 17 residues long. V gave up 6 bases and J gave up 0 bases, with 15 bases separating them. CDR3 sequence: CASRNQLRSSGANVLTF. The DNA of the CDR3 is TGTGCCAGCAGAAACCAGCTAAGAAGCTCTGGGGCCAACGTCCTGACTTTC.

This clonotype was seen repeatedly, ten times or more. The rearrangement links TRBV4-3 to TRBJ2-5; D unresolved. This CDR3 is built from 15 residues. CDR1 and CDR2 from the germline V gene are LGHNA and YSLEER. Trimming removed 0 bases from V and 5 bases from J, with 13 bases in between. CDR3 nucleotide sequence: TGCGCCAGCAGCCAAGATGGTCGGAGTGGGGAGACCCAGTACTTC. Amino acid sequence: CASSQDGRSGETQYF.

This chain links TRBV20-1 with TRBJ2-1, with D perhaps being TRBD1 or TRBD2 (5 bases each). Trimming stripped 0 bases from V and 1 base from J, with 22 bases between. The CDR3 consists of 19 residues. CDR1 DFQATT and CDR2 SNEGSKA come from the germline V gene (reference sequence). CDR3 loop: CSARDWRHPGPTSYNEQFF. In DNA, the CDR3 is TGCAGTGCTAGAGATTGGCGCCATCCGGGACCTACTTCCTACAATGAGCAGTTCTTC.

The CDR3 DNA reads as TGTGCCAGCAGCCAAGGCTTAACTAGCGGGAATCAAGAGACCCAGTACTTC. Translating it yields CASSQGLTSGNQETQYF. The chain is built from TRBV3-1 and TRBJ2-5; 10 bases map to TRBD2. V gave up 1 base and J gave up 2 bases; unmatched junction bases: 7. This CDR3 spans 17 amino acids. The V gene's germline CDR1 is LGHDT and CDR2 YNNKEL (reference sequence).

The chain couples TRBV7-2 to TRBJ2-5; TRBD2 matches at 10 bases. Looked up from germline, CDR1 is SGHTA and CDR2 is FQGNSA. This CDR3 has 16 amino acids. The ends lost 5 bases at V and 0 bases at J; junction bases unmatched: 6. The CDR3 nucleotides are TGTGCCAGCAGCATGAGACTAGCGGGCTACCAAGAGACCCAGTACTTC. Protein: CASSMRLAGYQETQYF. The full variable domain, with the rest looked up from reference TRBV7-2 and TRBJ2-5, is GAGVSQSPSNKVTEKGKDVELRCDPISGHTALYWYRQSLGQGLEFLIYFQGNSAPDKSGLPSDRFSAERTGGSVSTLTIQRTQQEDSAVYLCASSMRLAGYQETQYFGPGTRLLVL.

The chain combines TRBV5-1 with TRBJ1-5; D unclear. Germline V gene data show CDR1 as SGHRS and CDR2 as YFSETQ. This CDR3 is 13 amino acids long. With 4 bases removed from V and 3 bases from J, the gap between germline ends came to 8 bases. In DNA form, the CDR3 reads TGCGCCAGCAGCAGAGAGACCAATCAGCCCCAGCATTTT. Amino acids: CASSRETNQPQHF.

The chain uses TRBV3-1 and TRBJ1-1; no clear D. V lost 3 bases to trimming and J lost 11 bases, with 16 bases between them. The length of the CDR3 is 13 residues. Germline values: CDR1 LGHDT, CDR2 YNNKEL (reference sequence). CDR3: CASSQTSGLGAFF. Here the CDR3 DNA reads TGTGCCAGCAGCCAGACCTCCGGTCTTGGCGCTTTCTTT. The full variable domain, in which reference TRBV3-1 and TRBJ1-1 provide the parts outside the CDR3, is DTAVSQTPKYLVTQMGNDKSIKCEQNLGHDTMYWYKQDSKKFLKIMFSYNNKELIINETVPNRFSPKSPDKAHLNLHINSLELGDSAVYFCASSQTSGLGAFFGQGTRLTVV.

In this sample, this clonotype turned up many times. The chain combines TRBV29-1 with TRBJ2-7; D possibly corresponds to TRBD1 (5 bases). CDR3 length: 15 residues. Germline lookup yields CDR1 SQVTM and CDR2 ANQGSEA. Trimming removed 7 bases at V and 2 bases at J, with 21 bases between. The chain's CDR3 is CSAIGHPDRTYEQYF. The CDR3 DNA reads TGCAGCGCTATCGGACATCCCGATCGGACCTACGAGCAGTACTTC.

CDR3 amino acids: CASSLYEGVTDTQYF. DNA for the CDR3: TGTGCCAGCAGTTTATATGAGGGTGTCACAGATACGCAGTATTTT. The V call is TRBV27, the J call TRBJ2-3; D may be TRBD2 (5 bases). The length of the CDR3 is 15 residues. CDR1 is MNHEY, CDR2 SMNVEV, per germline (reference sequence). V was clipped by 1 base and J by 2 bases, with 10 bases between them.